The T cell receptor (beta chain) under discussion was sequenced for a study of T cell repertoires in cytomegalovirus infection. The germline V gene encodes CDR1 MDHEN and CDR2 SYDVKM. This CDR3 is built from 15 residues. Trimming stripped 6 bases from V and 1 base from J, with 13 bases between. Notes on the study in general: People with CMV and the relevant HLA were identified by cumulative public TCR beta family frequency.

In its sample, this clonotype was seen a few times. Its antigen remains unidentified. MiXCR, run by TCRdb on the reads, gives a single entry per CDR3 protein. Of 150,000 to 200,000 distinct CDR3 sequences in the sample, roughly a fifth were seen once. The rearrangement uses TRBV28 and TRBJ2-1, with D possibly TRBD1 on 6 matching bases. Sequenced material: PBMCs. This TCR was sampled from a human donor in good health (CMV status not recorded). Some clones in this sample may be carry-over from other donors' samples. As DNA, the CDR3 is TGTGCCAGCAGGATTAGACAGGTGTCCTACAATGAGCAGTTCTTC. Its translation is CASRIRQVSYNEQFF.